This TCR beta chain was profiled in a study of CD8 T cells in Susac syndrome. The V gene end was trimmed by 3 bases and the J gene end by 5 bases; junction bases not matched to a gene: 11. This CDR3 region has 17 residues. CDR1 is DFQATT, CDR2 SNEGSKA, per germline (reference sequence). It was with random hexamers that about 0.45 to 1 ug RNA was reverse transcribed. A multiplex approach, immunoSEQ multiplex PCR, amplified TCR beta CDR3 across 54 Vbeta and 13 Jbeta. One entry per CDR3 protein results from TCRdb running MiXCR on the immunoSEQ multiplex PCR reads. Counted here are about 120,000 distinct CDR3 sequences, around 96% occurring once; the ten biggest clones make up roughly 0.13%.

The sequence was collected from a human donor with Susac syndrome. The sequenced sample consisted of CD4+ T cells from PBMCs. This chain joins TRBV20-1 and TRBJ2-5, with 14 bases that match TRBD2. The CDR3 loop is CSASSSGLAGVRETQYF. Here the CDR3 DNA reads TGCAGTGCTAGTTCTTCGGGACTAGCGGGAGTCAGGGAGACCCAGTACTTC.